These T cell receptor beta chains were read from a single sample in a study of vaccination and CD4 T cells after COVID-19. These TCRs' antigens remain unknown. TCRdb used MiXCR to reprocess the PCR reads, holding one entry per CDR3 protein. The sample holds around 5,000 distinct CDR3 sequences; 25% are singletons and the top ten take 24%. Sequenced here: CD4+ T cells from blood, cultured in vitro, sampled after SARS-CoV-2 vaccination. These receptor sequences come from a human donor who had recovered from COVID-19. Both conserved end residues are part of each CDR3. D genes are given only for firm matches. Clone size is shown for a subset of rows, as once, few, many or a class of expanded clone.

j_call v_call clone_size d_call cdr3_aa cdr3_nt
TRBJ2-3 TRBV10-3 few . CAITEHSTGSLTDTQYF TGTGCCATCACCGAACACTCGACAGGCTCCCTCACAGATACGCAGTATTTT
TRBJ2-7 TRBV28 . TRBD1 CASIRMMGQGHEQYF TGTGCCAGCATAAGAATGATGGGACAGGGCCACGAGCAGTACTTC
TRBJ2-5 TRBV24-1 medium-sized . CATRGGGKTQYF TGTGCCACCAGAGGGGGCGGGAAGACCCAGTACTTC
TRBJ1-5 TRBV7-2 medium-sized TRBD1 CASSYRGQQPQHF TGTGCCAGCAGCTACAGGGGGCAGCAGCCCCAGCATTTT
TRBJ2-3 TRBV20-1 . . CSAPGRGNADTQYF TGCAGTGCTCCCGGGCGAGGGAACGCAGATACGCAGTATTTT
TRBJ2-5 TRBV28 medium-sized TRBD1 CASSRPTGVGETQYF TGTGCCAGCAGTCGTCCAACAGGGGTGGGAGAGACCCAGTACTTC
TRBJ1-2 TRBV20-1 medium-sized . CSALGGSLNYGYTF TGCAGTGCTTTGGGAGGGAGCCTTAACTATGGCTACACCTTC
TRBJ2-5 TRBV6-1 few TRBD2 CASRAGTVAGGETQYF TGTGCCAGTCGGGCCGGGACGGTGGCGGGGGGGGAGACCCAGTACTTC
TRBJ2-7 TRBV19 few . CASTYSGGSYEQYF TGTGCCAGTACCTATAGCGGCGGATCCTACGAGCAGTACTTC
TRBJ2-5 TRBV7-9 medium-sized TRBD2 CASSFPSGGQETQYF TGTGCCAGCAGCTTCCCTAGCGGGGGGCAAGAGACCCAGTACTTC
TRBJ2-7 TRBV27 . . CASSFSALPDGSYEQYF TGTGCCAGCAGTTTTTCCGCCTTACCGGACGGGAGTTACGAGCAGTACTTC
TRBJ1-1 TRBV7-2 . . CASSSYKREAFF TGTGCCAGCAGCAGCTACAAAAGGGAAGCTTTCTTT
TRBJ2-5 TRBV7-9 medium-sized . CASSLIVSWTAGETQYF TGTGCCAGCAGCTTAATCGTGTCTTGGACAGCCGGCGAGACCCAGTACTTC
TRBJ1-1 TRBV24-1 . . CATSGPGTSSHEAFF TGTGCCACCAGTGGACCCGGGACATCTAGCCATGAAGCTTTCTTT
TRBJ2-6 TRBV7-3 large . CASSSDPAGANVLTF TGTGCCAGCAGCTCGGACCCAGCCGGAGCCAACGTCCTGACTTTC